This T cell receptor (beta chain) was retrieved from a study of CD8 T cells in ankylosing spondylitis. Germline CDR1 and CDR2: DFQATT and SNEGSKA (reference sequence). The J segment lost 4 bases and the V segment lost 0 bases, leaving 13 bases of the junction unmatched. The CDR3 sequence is 18 residues long. From the 5' RACE reads, TCRdb called clonotypes with MiXCR, one entry per CDR3 protein. Seen here are roughly 180,000 distinct CDR3 sequences, about 13% observed once, and the top ten hold 16%. The V and J genes are TRBV20-1 and TRBJ2-5; 11 bases map to TRBD2. Input material: blood, either unsorted or a sorted T cell fraction (not recorded which). The sequence was obtained from a male donor with ankylosing spondylitis or in good health (not recorded which). The CDR3: CSARERPVLAGVSETQYF. In DNA form, the CDR3 reads TGCAGTGCTAGAGAACGCCCGGTACTAGCGGGAGTGTCAGAGACCCAGTACTTC.